A single TCR beta chain is shown here with its context. No antigen is known for it. No much larger clone is present one base from it, and per-base qualities are unavailable. The sample belongs to a study of T cell responses to AZD1222 COVID-19 vaccine (dated by TCRdb to the early 2020s). Describing the broader study: A total of 233 trial participants underwent TCR sequencing, of whom about 210 had received two doses of AZD1222 and approximately 25 had received two doses of the MenACWY control vaccine. Enrollment into the trials was organized by age into subgroups of 18-55, 56-69 and 70-plus years, and those subgroups contained approximately 160, 26 and 62 TCR-sequenced participants, respectively. Overall study outcomes, separate from this receptor: The 56-69-year group was small, and its depth increase did not reach significance, likely because of low power. No day 14 peak-response samples were available, so repertoires were characterized only after the peak T cell response. Conclusions about previously exposed vaccinees are limited, since just a handful of AZD1222 recipients were seropositive for SARS-CoV-2 at baseline. Spike-specific TCR breadth and depth rose significantly after two AZD1222 doses compared with day 0 and with MenACWY recipients. The vaccine-associated CD4 TCRs covered the entire spike protein, and the dominant responses fell in regions 160-218 and 743-854. Participants were mostly white British, with more females than males. The authors suggested clonal diversity may have been underestimated. Reportedly, almost half of the unique spike-specific TCRs recognized epitopes lying outside the regions that are mutated in the B.1.351 and B.1.1.7 variants.

The CDR3 regions of human TCRbeta chains were analyzed by immunosequencing. Per the original workflow: TCRs in the repertoires were matched against a reference library of SARS-CoV-2-specific TCRs that had been generated with the MIRA antigen-specificity platform. Breadth was defined as the fraction of unique TCRs that were SARS-CoV-2-associated, and depth was defined as the fraction of total T cells that were SARS-CoV-2-associated. Using the MIRA data, every spike-specific TCR was mapped to the spike region that the TCR reacted to and assigned to either a CD4 or a CD8 class. Log10-transformed breadth and depth values were compared by one-way ANOVA with Sidak's multiple comparisons tests. Not all clones reach the TCRdb copy of this immuneACCESS table, which keeps in-frame sequences only. Checked studies attribute under half of the gap to unresolved V genes and leave the rest unexplained. Clone size and the V and J calls come from that table; the DNA yielded D and trimming. Here the sample has about 160,000 clones; 80% to 95% occur a single time. The ten largest clones take up less than 3.5% of the sample.

The CDR3 sequence holds 14 residues, the cysteine and phenylalanine included. The CDR3 DNA has 42 bases and is translated from base 1. CDR1 and CDR2 were assigned from the germline V gene (reference sequence) as SGHNT and YYREEE. The germline V end is reduced by 1 base and the J end by 4 bases; junction bases left unmatched: 4. What the time point label conveys for this sample: about 28 days (+/-7) after the second vaccine dose. AZD1222 recipients with second doses at about 4 weeks or about 12 weeks were pooled, because spike-specific TCR depth and breadth did not differ between schedules. Samples from vaccinated people were obtained from the UK trials COV001 and COV002, which included a single-blind randomized controlled phase 2/3 trial of AZD1222 (ChAdOx1 nCoV-19) in healthy adults. Trial participant PBMC samples were collected at day 0 and day 28 after the second dose for TCRbeta chain sequencing.

The sequenced sample was peripheral blood, obtained 28 days after the second AZD1222 dose. Rearrangement joined TRBV5-4 to TRBJ1-2, with 7 junctional bases fitting TRBD1. This receptor was obtained from an adult who received the AZD1222 COVID-19 vaccine. The DNA reads as follows: TGTGCCAGCAGCTTGTCCGGGACAGTCTATGGCTACACCTTC. This gives the protein CASSLSGTVYGYTF.